Sequencing of this T cell receptor beta chain was carried out in a study of naive and memory T cell subsets. General study points: Especially in CD8 cells, naive repertoires contained a few larger clonotypes, possibly CD45RA-re-expressing memory cells. RNA-based TCR counts may shift with T cell activation and differentiation.

The germline CDR1 and CDR2 sequences are PRHDT and FYEKMQ (reference sequence). This CDR3 spans 13 amino acids. V lost 3 bases and J 6 bases, leaving 10 bases between the germline ends. Both TRBC1 and TRBC2 were covered by a beta constant-region primer of two equimolar oligonucleotides. Four rounds of PCR amplified the ligated cDNA using nested alpha and beta constant-region primers plus SP2. A single record per CDR3 protein comes from TCRdb applying MiXCR to the UMI-ligation and nested PCR reads. The sample holds 99,000 or so distinct CDR3 sequences, about 14% seen once. Remarks on this clonotype: Its antigen is currently unknown.

This TCR came from a human donor in good health. The rearrangement links TRBV13 to TRBJ2-3; D remains ambiguous. The specimen was naive CD8+ T cells from blood. The DNA of the CDR3 is TGTGCCAGCAGCTTCTACATGGGGGATACGCAGTATTTT. It specifies CASSFYMGDTQYF. Complete variable domain (other parts from reference TRBV13 and TRBJ2-3): AAGVIQSPRHLIKEKRETATLKCYPIPRHDTVYWYQQGPGQDPQFLISFYEKMQSDKGSIPDRFSAQQFSDYHSELNMSSLELGDSALYFCASSFYMGDTQYFGPGTRLTVL.